These 24 T cell receptor beta chains were sequenced from one sample in a study of Ad26.COV2.S vaccination and SARS-CoV-2 variants. Measured with immunoSEQ multiplex PCR; TCRdb has only the in-frame clones, and not every one. The table shows 350,000 to 400,000 clones, with around 89% occurring only once. Regarding treatment: about 20 received Ad26.COV2.S at low or high dose, single or two shots; roughly 5 received placebo; per-sample allocation not given. Vaccine and placebo recipients were sampled on day 63 after the first injection. The sample consisted of peripheral blood, taken in a trial of Ad26.COV2.S vaccine versus placebo. These receptors were collected from a person aged 18 to 65 who received the Ad26.COV2.S COVID-19 vaccine or a placebo.

V is TRBV20-1 and J is TRBJ2-3; tentatively, D is TRBD2 (6 bases). Germline V lookup: CDR1 DFQATT, CDR2 SNEGSKA (reference sequence). With 3 bases removed from V and 2 bases from J, the gap between germline ends came to 21 bases. The CDR3 is 17 residues long. CDR3 region: CSASTAAGRRLTDTQYF. The CDR3 DNA sequence: TGCAGTGCTAGTACGGCTGCGGGAAGACGACTCACAGATACGCAGTATTTT.

This chain joins TRBV24-1 and TRBJ2-3; 7 bases fit TRBD2. Germline V CDR1 and CDR2: KGHDR, SFDVKD. After removal of 4 bases from V and 2 bases from J, the junction contained 5 bases not matched to a gene. This CDR3 comprises 15 residues. The CDR3 coding sequence is TGTGCCACCAGTGACAGTCTAGCGGCCACAGATACGCAGTATTTT. It codes for CATSDSLAATDTQYF.

This clone was recorded only once. The rearrangement joins TRBV28 to TRBJ2-2, with 7 bases identical to TRBD2. After removal of 5 bases from V and 1 base from J, the junction contained 4 bases not matched to a gene. Germline values: CDR1 MDHEN, CDR2 SYDVKM. This CDR3 spans 15 amino acids. The CDR3 sequence is CASSAAGWNTGELFF. The CDR3 nucleotides are TGTGCCAGCAGTGCAGCGGGATGGAACACCGGGGAGCTGTTTTTT.

About this clone itself: A much larger clone lies one base from this, so it may be a read error. This chain uses TRBV6-5 with TRBJ2-1, with a tentative D call TRBD2 (5 bases). The CDR3 is 14 residues long. The V gene's germline CDR1 is MNHEY and CDR2 SVGAGI. Trimming pared 2 bases from V and 0 bases from J, leaving 5 bases between. In DNA, the CDR3 is TGTGCCAGCAGTTACGGGAGCTCCTACAATGAGCAGTTCTTC. It encodes CASSYGSSYNEQFF.

This chain joins TRBV18 and TRBJ1-1; D is unresolved. Per germline, CDR1 KGHSH and CDR2 LQKENI. CDR3 size: 13 residues. Trimming cost V 5 bases and J 9 bases, with 16 bases left between them. The DNA for the CDR3 is TGTGCCAGCTCAGCCAGGACGGAGGAAAAAGCTTTCTTT. It translates to CASSARTEEKAFF.

This clone was seen only once. The chain is built from TRBV27 and TRBJ1-1; 10 nucleotides agree with TRBD1. The length of the CDR3 is 16 residues. Per germline, CDR1 MNHEY and CDR2 SMNVEV (reference sequence). V gave up 7 bases and J gave up 10 bases; unmatched junction bases: 18. The CDR3 here is CASNNAVPGQGMAAFF. DNA of the CDR3: TGTGCCAGCAACAATGCAGTCCCGGGACAGGGGATGGCAGCTTTCTTT.

About this clone itself: Other nucleotide sequences in the sample specify the same CDR3. The chain couples TRBV27 to TRBJ1-5; 7 bases fit TRBD1. CDR3 length equals 14 residues. J lost 2 bases, V lost 5 bases, and 3 bases had no gene match. CDR1 and CDR2 from the germline V gene are MNHEY and SMNVEV (reference sequence). The CDR3 loop reads CASSPGTGNQPQHF. The CDR3, as DNA: TGTGCCAGCAGTCCCGGGACAGGCAATCAGCCCCAGCATTTT.

V is TRBV7-9 and J is TRBJ1-2, with 7 bases aligning to TRBD1. Per germline, CDR1 SEHNR and CDR2 FQNEAQ (reference sequence). V dropped 3 bases and J dropped 13; count of bases not matched to a gene: 11. The CDR3 is 13 residues long. The CDR3 region is CASSFTGDASCTF. CDR3 DNA sequence: TGTGCCAGCAGCTTTACAGGGGATGCAAGTTGCACCTTC.

As regards this clone: One end of the junction varies from germline; a read error may be responsible. The chain links TRBV5-1 to TRBJ1-2; possibly TRBD1 for D (5 bases). The CDR3 length is 18 residues. The V gene's germline CDR1 is SGHRS and CDR2 YFSETQ. CDR3 sequence: CTSSSLGGLKGDYYGYTF. CDR3 nucleotides: TGCACCAGCAGCTCCCTTGGGGGACTCAAAGGGGACTACTATGGCTACACCTTC.

The CDR3 DNA is TGCAGTGCTAGTTCCGGAAACTATGGCTACACCTTC. Amino acid sequence: CSASSGNYGYTF. The genes are TRBV20-1 and TRBJ1-2; D is uncertain. CDR3 length: 12 residues. Per the germline V gene, CDR1 is DFQATT and CDR2 is SNEGSKA (reference sequence). V was cut by 3 bases and J by 2 bases, with 7 bases left in between.

The chain employs TRBV16 and TRBJ2-1, with 7 bases that match TRBD2. This CDR3 region has 16 residues. The germline V gene encodes CDR1 KGHSY and CDR2 FQNENV. The V and J ends lost 1 base and 5 bases, in that order; junction bases with no gene match: 8. The CDR3 loop reads CASSQLVAGRDNEQFF. The CDR3 DNA is TGTGCCAGCAGCCAATTAGTGGCTGGGAGGGACAATGAGCAGTTCTTC. The variable domain in full, completed from reference TRBV16 and TRBJ2-1, reads GEEVAQTPKHLVRGEGQKAKLYCAPIKGHSYVFWYQQVLKNEFKFLISFQNENVFDETGMPKERFSAKCLPNSPCSLEIQATKLEDSAVYFCASSQLVAGRDNEQFFGPGTRLTVL.

The chain is built from TRBV4-3 and TRBJ2-1; perhaps TRBD2 as D (6 bases). This CDR3 spans 13 amino acids. Germline lookup yields CDR1 LGHNA and CDR2 YSLEER. The V gene lost 1 base and the J gene lost 6 bases, with 7 bases spanning the gap. CDR3 sequence: CASSQGGGNEQFF. The CDR3 DNA is TGCGCCAGCAGCCAAGGGGGAGGCAATGAGCAGTTCTTC.

This chain links TRBV19 with TRBJ2-1; no firm D call. The CDR3 totals 14 residues. Trimming removed 4 bases from V and 5 bases from J, with 12 bases in between. The germline gives CDR1 LNHDA, CDR2 SQIVND (reference sequence). CDR3 amino acids: CASSNGPSNNEQFF. The CDR3 coding sequence is TGTGCCAGTAGTAACGGACCCAGCAACAATGAGCAGTTCTTC.

The chain recombines TRBV27 with TRBJ2-7; D perhaps matches TRBD2 (6 bases). The CDR3 runs to 14 residues. CDR1 and CDR2 from the germline V gene are MNHEY and SMNVEV (reference sequence). With 5 bases removed from V and 3 bases from J, the gap between germline ends came to 14 bases. CDR3 in DNA: TGTGCCAGCAGTGCCCGTGGGGGGTTCTACGAGCAGTACTTC. Translating it yields CASSARGGFYEQYF.

This clone showed up just a few times. CDR3 in DNA: TGTGCCAGCAGTTACTCTTACCTCGCATCCTACACCTTC. Its translation is CASSYSYLASYTF. V gene TRBV6-2 or TRBV6-3 combines with J gene TRBJ1-2; D is unresolved. CDR3 size: 13 residues. Trimming stripped 0 bases from V and 10 bases from J, with 12 bases between. From germline, CDR1 is MNHEY and CDR2 SVGEGT.

The gene calls are TRBV5-6 and TRBJ2-5, with a weak D call TRBD2 (6 bases). Germline V gene lookup returns CDR1 SGHDT and CDR2 YYEEEE. The ends were cut back, 6 bases at V and 7 bases at J, with 19 bases in the middle. This CDR3 contains 14 residues. CDR3 DNA sequence: TGTGCCAGCAACACTAGGACGGGAGTCTTGACCCAGTACTTC. Protein: CASNTRTGVLTQYF.

This chain uses TRBV28 with TRBJ1-2, with no clear D. CDR1 is MDHEN and CDR2 is SYDVKM in the germline V gene. Trimming pared 5 bases from V and 7 bases from J, leaving 14 bases between. The CDR3 has 13 residues. The CDR3 here is CASSRRRLSGYTF. Written as DNA, the CDR3 is TGTGCCAGCAGTCGTCGACGCCTAAGTGGCTACACCTTC.

The chain recombines TRBV12-3 or TRBV12-4 with TRBJ1-4, with TRBD1 matching 7 bases. The CDR3 totals 13 residues. The junction had 2 bases not matched to a gene; V was cut back by 6 bases and J by 4 bases. The CDR3: CASRQGINEKLFF. The CDR3 DNA sequence: TGTGCCAGCAGACAGGGGATTAATGAAAAACTGTTTTTT.

Regarding this clone: This sample includes further DNA sequences coding for the same CDR3. This chain links TRBV28 with TRBJ2-7; D might be TRBD2 (6 bases). Germline CDR1 MDHEN, CDR2 SYDVKM. The CDR3 is made up of 15 amino acids. Trimming left V 5 bases short and J 0 bases short, with 14 bases between. CDR3 bases: TGTGCCAGCAGTCCAGGAGGGGTCTCCTCCTACGAGCAGTACTTC. Its protein product is CASSPGGVSSYEQYF.

The chain uses TRBV19 and TRBJ1-2; TRBD1 might be the D (6 bases). Trimming removed 3 bases from V and 4 bases from J, with 12 bases in between. The CDR3 is 14 residues long. Looked up from germline, CDR1 is LNHDA and CDR2 is SQIVND (reference sequence). The CDR3 protein is CASSIGGFTYGYTF. The CDR3 DNA reads as TGTGCCAGTAGTATTGGGGGCTTTACCTATGGCTACACCTTC.

The count of this clone is one. The V gene is TRBV2, the J gene TRBJ2-5, with D tentatively TRBD2 (5 bases). Germline CDR1 is SNHLY and CDR2 is FYNNEI. Trimming removed 6 bases from V and 2 bases from J, with 13 bases in between. This CDR3 is built from 14 residues. The CDR3 is CASSRGPGQETQYF. DNA for the CDR3: TGTGCCAGCAGCCGAGGGCCAGGTCAAGAGACCCAGTACTTC.

The genes are TRBV12-3 or TRBV12-4 and TRBJ2-7; TRBD1 aligns across 9 bases. The V and J ends lost 5 bases and 8 bases, in that order; junction bases with no gene match: 4. This CDR3 has 12 amino acids. The CDR3 DNA sequence: TGTGCCAGCAGTCCCGGGACAGGGAAGCAGTACTTC. Its translation is CASSPGTGKQYF.

This rearrangement joins TRBV6-5 to TRBJ2-5; TRBD1 matches 8 bases. The germline V gene has CDR1 MNHEY and CDR2 SVGAGI. There are 14 residues in the CDR3. With 0 bases clipped from V and 7 bases from J, the junction kept 4 bases outside the gene matches. CDR3 in amino acids: CASSYSTGAGTQYF. CDR3 in DNA: TGTGCCAGCAGTTACTCGACAGGGGCTGGGACCCAGTACTTC.

The CDR3 DNA reads TGTGCCAGCAGCGTAGAGGCCCGGAACACTGAAGCTTTCTTT. Protein: CASSVEARNTEAFF. The chain uses TRBV9 and TRBJ1-1, with unresolved D. The V gene lost 0 bases and the J gene lost 1 base, with 7 bases spanning the gap. The CDR3 runs to 14 residues. Germline assignment: CDR1 SGDLS and CDR2 YYNGEE.